This TCR beta chain was found in a study of cytomegalovirus exposure and HLA in healthy donors. Findings of the study overall: A later look showed TCR association rates differing by HLA locus, highest for DRB1 and lowest for HLA-C. Altogether, some 170 TCR beta chains were recorded as cytomegalovirus-associated. While the bulk of TCR sequences proved rare, some public TCRs turned up in many donors. TCR beta chain V- and J-gene trimming was linked, in a later analysis, to a missense variant in DCLRE1C.

As regards this clone: Its target is unknown.

PCR involved 60 Vbeta and 13 Jbeta primers. Assay: immunoSEQ multiplex PCR; the TCRdb copy retains only in-frame clones and omits some. This table holds hundreds of thousands of clones, around 80% found once. This clonotype was sampled from a young man in good health and CMV-seronegative. Sequencing was performed on PBMCs.

The CDR3 nucleotides are TGTGCCAGCAGCTTAGCAGGGGCTGCTTTCTATGGCTACACCTTC. Its translation: CASSLAGAAFYGYTF. The chain uses TRBV7-9 and TRBJ1-2; D is possibly TRBD1 (5 bases). V lost 0 bases to trimming and J lost 4 bases, with 12 bases between them. The germline CDR1 and CDR2 sequences are SEHNR and FQNEAQ (reference sequence). This CDR3 contains 15 residues.